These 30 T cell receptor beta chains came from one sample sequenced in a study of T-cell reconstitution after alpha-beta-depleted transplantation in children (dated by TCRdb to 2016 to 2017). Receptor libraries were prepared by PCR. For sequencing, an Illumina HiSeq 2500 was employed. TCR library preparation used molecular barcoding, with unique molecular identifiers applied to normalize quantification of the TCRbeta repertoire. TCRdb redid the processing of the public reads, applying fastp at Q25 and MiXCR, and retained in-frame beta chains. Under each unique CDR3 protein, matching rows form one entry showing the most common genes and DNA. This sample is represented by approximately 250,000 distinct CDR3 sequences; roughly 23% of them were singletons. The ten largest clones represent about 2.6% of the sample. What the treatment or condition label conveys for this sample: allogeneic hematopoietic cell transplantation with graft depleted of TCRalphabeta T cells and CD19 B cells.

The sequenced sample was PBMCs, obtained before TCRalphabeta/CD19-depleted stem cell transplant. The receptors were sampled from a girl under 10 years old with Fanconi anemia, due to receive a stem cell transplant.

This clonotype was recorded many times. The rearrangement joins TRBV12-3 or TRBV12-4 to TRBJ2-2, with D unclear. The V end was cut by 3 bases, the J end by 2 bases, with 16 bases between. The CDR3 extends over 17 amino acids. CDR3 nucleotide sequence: TGTGCCAGCAGTTTCGAGTCGAAGTTTCGAAACACCGGGGAGCTGTTTTTT. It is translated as CASSFESKFRNTGELFF.

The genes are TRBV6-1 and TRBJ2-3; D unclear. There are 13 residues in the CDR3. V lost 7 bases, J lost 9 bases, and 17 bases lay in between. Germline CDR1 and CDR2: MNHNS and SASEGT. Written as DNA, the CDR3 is TGTGCCAGCACCTCTCAGAGCAGAAGGACGCAGTATTTT. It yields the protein CASTSQSRRTQYF.

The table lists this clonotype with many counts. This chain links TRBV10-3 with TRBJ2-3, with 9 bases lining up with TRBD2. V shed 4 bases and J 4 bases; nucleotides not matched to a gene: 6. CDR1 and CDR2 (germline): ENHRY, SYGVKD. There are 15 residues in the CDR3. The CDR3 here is CAISGGTSWSDTQYF. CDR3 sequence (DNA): TGTGCCATCAGTGGCGGGACTAGCTGGTCAGATACGCAGTATTTT.

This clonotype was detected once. Written as DNA, the CDR3 is TGTGCCAGCAGTTATACACGGTCGGGGACAGCTCCCCAGCCCCAGCATTTT. Protein sequence: CASSYTRSGTAPQPQHF. The chain is built from TRBV6-5 and TRBJ1-5; TRBD1 matches at 7 bases. The germline V gene encodes CDR1 MNHEY and CDR2 SVGAGI. This CDR3 region has 17 residues. V shed 3 bases and J 7 bases; nucleotides not matched to a gene: 15.

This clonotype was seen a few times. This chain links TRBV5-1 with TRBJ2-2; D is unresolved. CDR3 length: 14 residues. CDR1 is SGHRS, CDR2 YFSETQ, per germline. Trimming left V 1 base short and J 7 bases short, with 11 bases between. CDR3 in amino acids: CASSLSRYNGELFF. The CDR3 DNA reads TGCGCCAGCAGCTTGTCGCGTTATAACGGGGAGCTGTTTTTT.

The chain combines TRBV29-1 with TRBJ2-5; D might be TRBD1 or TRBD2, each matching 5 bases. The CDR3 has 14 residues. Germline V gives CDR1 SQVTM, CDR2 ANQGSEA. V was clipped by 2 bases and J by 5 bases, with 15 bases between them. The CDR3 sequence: CSVEPGPWLETQYF. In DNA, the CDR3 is TGCAGCGTTGAACCGGGACCTTGGTTGGAGACCCAGTACTTC. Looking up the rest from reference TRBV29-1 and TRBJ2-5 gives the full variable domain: SAVISQKPSRDICQRGTSLTIQCQVDSQVTMMFWYRQQPGQSLTLIATANQGSEATYESGFVIDKFPISRPNLTFSTLTVSNMSPEDSSIYLCSVEPGPWLETQYFGPGTRLLVL.

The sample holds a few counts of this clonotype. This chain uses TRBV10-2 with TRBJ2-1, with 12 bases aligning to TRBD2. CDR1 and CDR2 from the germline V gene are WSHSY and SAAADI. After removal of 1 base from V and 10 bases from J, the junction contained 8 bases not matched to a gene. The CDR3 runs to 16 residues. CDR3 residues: CASSEFLLAGGREQFF. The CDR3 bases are TGCGCCAGCAGTGAGTTTTTACTAGCGGGGGGTCGGGAGCAGTTCTTC.

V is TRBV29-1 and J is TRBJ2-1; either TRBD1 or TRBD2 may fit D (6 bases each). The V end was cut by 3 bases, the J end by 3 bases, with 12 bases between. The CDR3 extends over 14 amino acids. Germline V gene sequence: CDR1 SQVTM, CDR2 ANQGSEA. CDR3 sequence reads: CSVDWGALYNEQFF. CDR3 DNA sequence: TGCAGCGTTGACTGGGGGGCACTCTACAATGAGCAGTTCTTC.

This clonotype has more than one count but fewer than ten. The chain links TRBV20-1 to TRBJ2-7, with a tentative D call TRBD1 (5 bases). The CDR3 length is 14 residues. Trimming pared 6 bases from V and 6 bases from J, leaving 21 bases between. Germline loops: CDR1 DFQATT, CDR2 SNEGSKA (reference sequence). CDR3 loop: CSATDSPPDTEQYF. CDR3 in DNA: TGCAGTGCAACCGACAGCCCGCCCGACACCGAGCAGTACTTC.

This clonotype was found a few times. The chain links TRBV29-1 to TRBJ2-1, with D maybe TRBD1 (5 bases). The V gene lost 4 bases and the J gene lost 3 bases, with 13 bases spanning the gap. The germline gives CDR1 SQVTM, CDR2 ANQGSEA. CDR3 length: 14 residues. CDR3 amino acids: CSVVSGPLYNEQFF. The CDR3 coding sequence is TGCAGCGTTGTCTCAGGGCCCCTCTACAATGAGCAGTTCTTC.

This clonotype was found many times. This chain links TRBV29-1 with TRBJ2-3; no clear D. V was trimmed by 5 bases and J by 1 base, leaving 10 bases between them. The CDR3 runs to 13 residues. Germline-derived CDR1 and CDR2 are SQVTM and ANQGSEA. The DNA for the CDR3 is TGCAGCGTTCTGGGCCCAGGCACAGATACGCAGTATTTT. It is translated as CSVLGPGTDTQYF.

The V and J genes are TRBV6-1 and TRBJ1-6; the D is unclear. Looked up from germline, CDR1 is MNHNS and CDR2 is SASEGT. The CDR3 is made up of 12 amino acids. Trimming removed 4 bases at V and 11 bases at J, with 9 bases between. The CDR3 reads CASSADLPPLHF. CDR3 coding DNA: TGTGCCAGCAGTGCAGACCTTCCACCCCTCCACTTT.

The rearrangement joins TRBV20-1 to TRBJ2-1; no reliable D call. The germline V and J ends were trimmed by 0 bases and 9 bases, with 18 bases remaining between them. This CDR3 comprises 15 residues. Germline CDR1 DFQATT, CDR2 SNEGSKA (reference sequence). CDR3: CSARDSWATWTEQFF. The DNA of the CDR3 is TGCAGTGCTAGAGATTCTTGGGCTACGTGGACTGAGCAGTTCTTC.

Here the CDR3 reads CASSLWGGLYNEQFF. In DNA form, the CDR3 reads TGTGCCAGCAGCCTCTGGGGTGGGCTATACAATGAGCAGTTCTTC. This chain joins TRBV7-3 and TRBJ2-1; D gene uncertain. Trimming removed 5 bases from V and 4 bases from J, with 15 bases in between. The germline CDR1 and CDR2 sequences are SGHTA and FQGTGA. This CDR3 spans 15 amino acids. The full variable domain, rest sourced from reference TRBV7-3 and TRBJ2-1, is GAGVSQTPSNKVTEKGKYVELRCDPISGHTALYWYRQSLGQGPEFLIYFQGTGAADDSGLPNDRFFAVRPEGSVSTLKIQRTERGDSAVYLCASSLWGGLYNEQFFGPGTRLTVL.

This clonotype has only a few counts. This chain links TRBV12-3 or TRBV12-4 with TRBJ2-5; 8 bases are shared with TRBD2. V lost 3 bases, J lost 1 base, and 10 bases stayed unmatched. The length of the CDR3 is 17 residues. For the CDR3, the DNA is TGTGCCAGCAGTTTGCGCGGGGGGACCCTCCTCCAAGAGACCCAGTACTTC. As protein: CASSLRGGTLLQETQYF.

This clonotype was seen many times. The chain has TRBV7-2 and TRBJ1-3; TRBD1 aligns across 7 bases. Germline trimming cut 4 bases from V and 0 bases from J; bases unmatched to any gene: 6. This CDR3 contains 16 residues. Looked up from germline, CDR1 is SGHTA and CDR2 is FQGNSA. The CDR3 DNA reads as TGTGCCAGCAGCTCGCAGACAGGGCTCTCTGGAAACACCATATATTTT. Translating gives CASSSQTGLSGNTIYF. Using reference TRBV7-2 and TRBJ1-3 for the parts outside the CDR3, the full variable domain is GAGVSQSPSNKVTEKGKDVELRCDPISGHTALYWYRQSLGQGLEFLIYFQGNSAPDKSGLPSDRFSAERTGGSVSTLTIQRTQQEDSAVYLCASSSQTGLSGNTIYFGEGSWLTVV.

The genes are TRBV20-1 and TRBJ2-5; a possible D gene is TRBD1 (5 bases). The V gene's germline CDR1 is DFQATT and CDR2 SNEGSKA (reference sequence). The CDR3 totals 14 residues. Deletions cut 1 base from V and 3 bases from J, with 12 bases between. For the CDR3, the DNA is TGCAGTGCTAGAGTCGTTTACAGGAAAGAGACCCAGTACTTC. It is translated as CSARVVYRKETQYF.

The CDR3 here is CASSFLLAGGTYSGAKNIQYF. The CDR3 nucleotides read TGTGCCAGCAGTTTTTTACTAGCGGGAGGGACGTACTCCGGAGCCAAAAACATTCAGTACTTC. The V gene is TRBV12-3 or TRBV12-4, the J gene TRBJ2-4; 13 bases match TRBD2. The CDR3 loop spans 21 amino acids. The V and J ends lost 3 bases and 0 bases, in that order; junction bases with no gene match: 14.

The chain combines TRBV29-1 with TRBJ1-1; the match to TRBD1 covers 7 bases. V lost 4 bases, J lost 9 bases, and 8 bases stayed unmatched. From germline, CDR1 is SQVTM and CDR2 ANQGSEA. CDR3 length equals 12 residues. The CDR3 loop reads CSVAGGVQKAFF. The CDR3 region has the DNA TGCAGCGTTGCAGGGGGGGTTCAAAAAGCTTTCTTT.

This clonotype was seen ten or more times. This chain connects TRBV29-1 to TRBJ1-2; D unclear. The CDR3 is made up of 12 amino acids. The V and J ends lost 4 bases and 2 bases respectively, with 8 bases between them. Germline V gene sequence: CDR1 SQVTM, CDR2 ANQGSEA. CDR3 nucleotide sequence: TGCAGCGTTGTTGGGCAGAACTATGGCTACACCTTC. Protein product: CSVVGQNYGYTF.

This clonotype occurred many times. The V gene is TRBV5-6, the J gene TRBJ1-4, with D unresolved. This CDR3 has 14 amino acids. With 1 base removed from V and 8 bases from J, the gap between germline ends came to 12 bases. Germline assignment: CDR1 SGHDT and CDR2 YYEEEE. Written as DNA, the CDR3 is TGTGCCAGCAGCTTGTGGAGATCCGGAGAAAAACTGTTTTTT. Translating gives CASSLWRSGEKLFF.

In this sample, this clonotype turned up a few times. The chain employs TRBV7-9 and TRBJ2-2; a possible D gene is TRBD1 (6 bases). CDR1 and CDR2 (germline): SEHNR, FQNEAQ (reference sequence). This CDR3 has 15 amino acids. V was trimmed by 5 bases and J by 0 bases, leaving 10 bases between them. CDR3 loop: CASSNRAANTGELFF. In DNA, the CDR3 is TGTGCCAGCAGCAACAGGGCCGCGAACACCGGGGAGCTGTTTTTT.

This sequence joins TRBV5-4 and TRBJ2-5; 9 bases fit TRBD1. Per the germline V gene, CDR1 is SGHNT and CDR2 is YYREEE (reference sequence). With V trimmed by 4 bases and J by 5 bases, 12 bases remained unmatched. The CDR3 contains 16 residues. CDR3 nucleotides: TGTGCCAGCAGCCTTCCCGGGGACAGGGTAGGGGAGACCCAGTACTTC. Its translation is CASSLPGDRVGETQYF.

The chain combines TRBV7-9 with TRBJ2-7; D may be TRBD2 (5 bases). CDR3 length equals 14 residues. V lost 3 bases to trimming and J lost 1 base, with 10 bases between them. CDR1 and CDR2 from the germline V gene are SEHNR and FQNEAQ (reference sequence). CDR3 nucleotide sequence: TGTGCCAGCAGCTTGGGGAGACCATCCTACGAGCAGTACTTC. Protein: CASSLGRPSYEQYF.

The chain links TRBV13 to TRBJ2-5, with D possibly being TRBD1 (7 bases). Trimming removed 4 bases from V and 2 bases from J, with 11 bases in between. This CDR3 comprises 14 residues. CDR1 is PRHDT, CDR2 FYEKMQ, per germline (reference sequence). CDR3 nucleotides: TGTGCCAGCAGCTCCCAGGGGGGACAAGAGACCCAGTACTTC. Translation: CASSSQGGQETQYF.

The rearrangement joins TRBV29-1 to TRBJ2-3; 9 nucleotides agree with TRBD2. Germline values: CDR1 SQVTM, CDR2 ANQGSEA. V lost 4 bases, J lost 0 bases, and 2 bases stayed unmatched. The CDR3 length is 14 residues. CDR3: CSVVAGASTDTQYF. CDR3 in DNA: TGCAGCGTTGTAGCGGGAGCTAGCACAGATACGCAGTATTTT.

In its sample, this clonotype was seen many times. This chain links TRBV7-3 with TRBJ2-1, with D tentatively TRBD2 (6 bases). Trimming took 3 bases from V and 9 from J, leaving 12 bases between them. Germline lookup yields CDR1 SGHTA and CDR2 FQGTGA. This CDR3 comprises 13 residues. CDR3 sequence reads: CASSFSGTREQFF. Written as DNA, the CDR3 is TGTGCCAGCAGCTTCTCCGGGACTCGTGAGCAGTTCTTC. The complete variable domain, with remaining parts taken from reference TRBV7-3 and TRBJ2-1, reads GAGVSQTPSNKVTEKGKYVELRCDPISGHTALYWYRQSLGQGPEFLIYFQGTGAADDSGLPNDRFFAVRPEGSVSTLKIQRTERGDSAVYLCASSFSGTREQFFGPGTRLTVL.

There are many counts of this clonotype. The CDR3, as DNA: TGCAGCGCTTCCCCCCGGGCCGGGGTTTCCTACAATGAGCAGTTCTTC. Its protein product is CSASPRAGVSYNEQFF. The rearrangement joins TRBV29-1 to TRBJ2-1; D might be TRBD2 (5 bases). Germline values: CDR1 SQVTM, CDR2 ANQGSEA. This CDR3 spans 16 amino acids. Trimming took 7 bases from V and 1 from J, leaving 20 bases between them.

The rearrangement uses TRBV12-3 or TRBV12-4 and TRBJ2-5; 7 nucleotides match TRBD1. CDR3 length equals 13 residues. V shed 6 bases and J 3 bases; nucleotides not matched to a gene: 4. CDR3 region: CASRGTVKETQYF. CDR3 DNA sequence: TGTGCCAGCAGGGGGACAGTAAAAGAGACCCAGTACTTC.

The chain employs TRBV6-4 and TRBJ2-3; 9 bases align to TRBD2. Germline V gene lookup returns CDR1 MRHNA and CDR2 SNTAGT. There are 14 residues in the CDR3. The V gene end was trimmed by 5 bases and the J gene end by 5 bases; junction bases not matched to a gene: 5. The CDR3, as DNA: TGTGCCAGCAGTCAAATTAGCGGGAGAGATACGCAGTATTTT. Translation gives CASSQISGRDTQYF.